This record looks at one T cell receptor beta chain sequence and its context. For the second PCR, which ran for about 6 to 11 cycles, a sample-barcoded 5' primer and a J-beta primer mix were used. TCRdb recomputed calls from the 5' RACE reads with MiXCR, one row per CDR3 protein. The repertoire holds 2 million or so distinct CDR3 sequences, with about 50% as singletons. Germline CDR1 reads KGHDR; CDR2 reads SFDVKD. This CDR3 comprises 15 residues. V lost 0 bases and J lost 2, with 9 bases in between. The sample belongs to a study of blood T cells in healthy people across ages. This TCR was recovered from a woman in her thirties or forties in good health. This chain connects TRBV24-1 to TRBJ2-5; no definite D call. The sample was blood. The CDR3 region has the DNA TGTGCCACCAGTGATTTGCATGGCCAGCAAGAGACCCAGTACTTC. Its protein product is CATSDLHGQQETQYF.